The source of this TCR beta chain is a study of cytomegalovirus exposure and HLA in healthy donors (dated by TCRdb to 2016 to 2017). Some background on the complete study: According to an earlier analysis of 587 of the donors, 150 million to 200 million T cells yielded 117 million unique TCR beta sequences and around 300 Gb of sequence data. In an earlier analysis of more than 550 of the donors, high-throughput TCR beta sequencing was used to judge whether each TCR beta V gene segment behaved as functional or pseudogenic. Because of strong linkage in the cohort, roughly five DR-DQ haplotypes were treated as single units for association and clustering. To study patterns of TCR occurrence, a later analysis re-analyzed previously published TCR beta repertoires from 700 or so donors and added high-resolution HLA genotyping. A separate validation cohort of over a hundred different subjects was used in addition to the roughly 670-subject first cohort. On average, around 240,000 unique TCR beta nucleotide sequences were sequenced per donor among fewer than 500 genotyped donors of the cohort, with around 19% of those sequences being non-productive. The later analysis used no new phenotypic data to find candidate immune exposures, relying instead on TCR beta sequences and their occurrence across donors. The number of typed donors differed by locus: 629-630 for A, B, C, DRB1 and DQB1; approximately 540 for DQA1; 606 for DPA1; and around 490 for DPB1. All discovery cohort repertoires had been generated on a single sequencing platform. Donor age, sex, ethnicity and CMV serostatus were compiled alongside the repertoire data. The T cell repertoires of roughly 660 subjects were profiled by immunosequencing and related to cytomegalovirus serostatus. To predict cytomegalovirus infection status, the study brought together high-throughput TCR immunosequencing, statistical association of individual TCRs with disease status, and machine learning. Of the roughly 400 genotyped donors, 75% to 85% were placed in the genetic ancestry cluster associated with self-reported Caucasian donors. An early release covering roughly 580 HLA-typed donors comprised 250 to 350 gigabases of sequencing data and tens of millions of unique TCR sequences. Both class I and class II loci were covered by HLA typing, at four-digit resolution. A later genetic analysis used genome-wide SNP genotypes for about 55% of the 666 donors, treating that subset as a discovery cohort. The study aimed to test whether cataloging public T cell receptors could reveal signatures of past pathogen exposure. Broader findings and caveats from the paper: Because the 87-base-pair reads could not distinguish some IMGT-functional V segments, including TRBV6-2 and TRBV6-3, those segments were excluded. A group of highly shared sequence variants was considered likely to be a technical artifact of the sequencing pipeline. In a later analysis, most CMV-associated TCR beta chains were found to appear HLA-restricted, with HLA associations seemingly driven largely by CMV exposure. For the cohort, immune exposure information was limited to CMV serostatus. A further reported finding was that TCR beta sequences accurately predicted the HLA-A and HLA-B alleles for most subjects in the first cohort. Several of the top co-occurrence clusters appeared to be linked to parvovirus B19, influenza, CMV and Epstein-Barr virus, according to a later analysis. Roughly uniform sequencing depth across donors was assumed in presence/absence analyses, although this assumption may not hold. Strong co-occurrence of HLA alleles, especially DR and DQ, made assigning TCR associations to individual alleles difficult. Because HLA typing was missing for some donors at each locus, association tests included only the typed subset. The authors suggested that the approach could potentially be extended to other disease states and immunological phenotypes. In vitro tests confirmed that a few of the cytomegalovirus-associated TCR beta chains recognize cytomegalovirus antigens. A later genetic analysis associated a missense DCLRE1C variant with V-gene and J-gene trimming of TCR beta chains, and an independent cohort replicated the association. While some public TCRs were present in many individuals, most TCR sequences turned up only very rarely across donors. A total of 150 to 200 TCR beta chains were listed by the study as associated with cytomegalovirus. Linkage disequilibrium might explain the correlated functional status among segregating V segments, but an unknown experimental factor could not be excluded. Specific HLA alleles were associated with some 15,000 TCR beta sequences at a false discovery rate of 0.05 in a later analysis. In a later analysis, the rate of TCR association differed among HLA loci, with DRB1 alleles having the most associated TCRs and HLA-C alleles having the fewest. The classifier was reported to diagnose cytomegalovirus status with high specificity and sensitivity in both the original and validation cohorts. In a later genetic analysis, fewer N-insertions in productive TCRs were reported among donors in an Asian-associated ancestry cluster than the approximately 670-donor mean. Because counts were too low, about 18 rarely observed V segments, including chromosome 9 orphons, were excluded from the earlier analysis of several hundred of the donors. The cohort was sequenced for TCR beta chains only, and without alpha or paired-chain data the features that could be detected were limited. A later analysis found that HLA-associated TCR beta chains were more clonally expanded and had lower generation probabilities than equally common non-associated chains. In an earlier analysis of 587 of the donors, most TCR beta V segments appeared in productive rearrangements about 90% or about 30% of the time, broadly matching IMGT annotations.

The cohort was made up of hundreds of healthy bone marrow donors. Cohort members were all nominally healthy when sampled, although unrecorded immune exposures were likely present. The donor tested CMV seronegative and was one of the 352 seronegative cohort members. Each donor provided a peripheral blood sample, and peripheral blood mononuclear cells were used for TCR beta sequencing. Genomic DNA extraction from the blood cell samples was performed with the Qiagen DNeasy Blood Extraction Kit. V drops 4 bases and J drops 4 bases, leaving 11 bases in between. The CDR3 numbers 14 residues from cysteine through phenylalanine. Only the CDR3 DNA is retained, 42 bases long and in frame from the first base. The germline V gene encodes CDR1 SNHLY and CDR2 FYNNEI. Libraries came from the immunoSEQ multiplex PCR assay. The multiplex PCR relied on a mix of 60 forward primers for TCR Vbeta segments and 13 reverse primers for TCR Jbeta segments. Amplification of the CDR3 region of rearranged TCR beta genes was performed with a multiplex PCR assay on genomic DNA. The amplified TCR beta libraries were sequenced on the Illumina HiSeq System as 87-base-pair reads. Turning to the authors' computational methods: In a later analysis, some 80 million unique TCR beta chains were counted across the approximately 640 repertoires, and approximately 11 million of these chains were shared by at least two donors. Raw reads were error-corrected and collapsed into unique sequences by a nearest-neighbor algorithm in which closely related sequences were merged to remove PCR and sequencing errors. V, D and J gene segments were assigned by aligning CDR3 sequences to IMGT reference sequences. For a sequence to be retained, a match of at least six nucleotides was required to both a V gene segment and a J gene segment. A rearrangement was called productive if the CDR3 had no stop codons and remained in frame with V and J, and every other rearrangement was called non-productive. Following IMGT convention, CDR3 was defined as the stretch from the second conserved V-encoded cysteine up to the conserved J-encoded phenylalanine. The earlier analysis of about 620 of the donors excluded sequences that lacked an unambiguous match to a single V gene segment. An earlier analysis of a few hundred of the donors called V segments functional above 56.7% productive rearrangements and segregating when the between-donor standard deviation exceeded 5%. To diagnose cytomegalovirus status from the catalog of TCR beta chain sequences, a statistical classification framework was built. A later analysis assigned V and J genes by comparing TCR nucleotide sequences with IMGT/GENE-DB human TR gene sequences. A later analysis assigned CDR3 sequences and most-parsimonious VDJ recombination scenarios with the TCRdist pipeline. In a later analysis, every TCR beta chain was defined by the combination of its CDR3 amino acid sequence and its V-gene family, and reads without a unique V-gene family were dropped. In a later analysis, 500 to 650 highly shared, low-generation-probability nucleotide sequences were removed to address suspected cross-contamination and a sequencing artifact. In a later analysis, a clonal expansion index was calculated for each public chain from normalized within-repertoire ranks of inferred template counts. In a later analysis, generation probabilities were computed using a VDJ recombination model fitted to out-of-frame rearrangements, and the results were checked against IGoR. In a later analysis, TCR-TCR, TCR-HLA and TCR-CMV co-occurrence was scored with hypergeometric tests, and a repertoire-size bias correction was applied to TCR pairs. To estimate false discovery rates, a later analysis permuted the HLA or CMV assignments 20 times. In a later analysis, co-occurring TCRs were grouped with DBSCAN, and TCRdist sequence similarity was added when clustering was performed within HLA-allele-positive subsets. Co-occurrence clustering excluded repertoires with fewer than 30,000 or more than 120,000 public chains, plus five with anomalous nucleotide sharing. Not all clones reach the TCRdb copy of this immuneACCESS table, which keeps in-frame sequences only. Checked studies attribute under half of the gap to unresolved V genes and leave the rest unexplained. Clone size and the V and J calls come from that table; the DNA yielded D and trimming. For this sample there are roughly 180,000 clones; 82% appear just once. Roughly 1.4% of the sample belongs to the ten largest clones.

As concerns this clone: Its antigen specificity is not known. No base qualities exist here, and no much larger clone lies one base off it.

The sample comprised PBMCs. This receptor was taken from a man between 35 and 55 years old in good health and CMV-seronegative. The chain joins TRBV2 to TRBJ1-5; the best D guess is TRBD1, with 6 bases matching. The nucleotide sequence reads TGTGCCAGCAGTGTAGGACAGATAAATCAGCCCCAGCATTTT. It is translated as CASSVGQINQPQHF.